This is a list of T cell receptor beta chains from one sample in a study of post-analysis software for immune sequencing data. MiXCR, run by TCRdb on the PCR reads, gives a single entry per CDR3 protein. The sample carries hundreds of thousands of distinct CDR3 sequences, approximately 60% recorded once. Sequences were obtained from blood. These receptors came from a girl aged 2 to 9 with multiple sclerosis. Both conserved end residues are part of each CDR3. A D gene is named only where the DNA matches it firmly. Clone size is not always given. Where it is, it says once, few, many or a class for expanded clones.

TRBJ2-3 . TRBV7-3 . TGTGCCAGCAGCTTAACGCTCTCAGATACGCAGTATTTT CASSLTLSDTQYF
TRBJ2-5 . TRBV6-5 . TGTGCCAGCAGTTACTCAGACGGACAAGAGACCCAGTACTTC CASSYSDGQETQYF
TRBJ2-1 TRBD2 TRBV20-1 . TGCAGTGCTAGAGCCCTGACTAGCGGGAGGCCCTCGGTTTACAATGAGCAGTTCTTC CSARALTSGRPSVYNEQFF
TRBJ2-3 . TRBV29-1 . TGCAGCGTTGAAAGGCGCAGTCTAGATACGCAGTATTTT CSVERRSLDTQYF
TRBJ2-7 . TRBV12-3/TRBV12-4 few TGTGCCAGCAGTTTCTGGCAGGGTAGCGAGCAGTACTTC CASSFWQGSEQYF
TRBJ2-5 . TRBV9 . TGTGCCAGCAGCGTAGTGGGTACCTCCCAAGAGACCCAGTACTTC CASSVVGTSQETQYF
TRBJ2-1 . TRBV29-1 . TGCAGCGTTCTCGACACGAGCTCCTACAATGAGCAGTTCTTC CSVLDTSSYNEQFF
TRBJ1-4 . TRBV29-1 few TGCAGCGTTGAGAAAGGGACTAATGAAAAACTGTTTTTT CSVEKGTNEKLFF
TRBJ1-1 . TRBV20-1 . TGCAGTGCTAGAGATGCGGGGGGCTCGAGCACTGAAGCTTTCTTT CSARDAGGSSTEAFF
TRBJ2-1 . TRBV14 . TGTGCCAGCAGCCAAGGGGGGAGAGCCTACTACAATGAGCAGTTCTTC CASSQGGRAYYNEQFF
TRBJ2-1 TRBD2 TRBV4-1 . TGCGCCAGCAGCCAACTAGCGGGAGGCCCTCCCAATGAGCAGTTCTTC CASSQLAGGPPNEQFF
TRBJ2-5 . TRBV25-1 . TGTGCCAGCAGTGAACCGACACACGGGCTAGCGGAGACCCAGTACTTC CASSEPTHGLAETQYF
TRBJ1-2 . TRBV12-3/TRBV12-4 few TGTGCCAGCACCTTGGGACAAGCTAACTATGGCTACACCTTC CASTLGQANYGYTF
TRBJ2-1 TRBD2 TRBV5-1 . TGCGCCAGCAGCCCGAGGACTAGCGGGGAAAATGAGCAGTTCTTC CASSPRTSGENEQFF
TRBJ2-5 . TRBV7-2 many TGTGCCAGCAGCTTAGTGGGGGAGGAGACCCAGTACTTC CASSLVGEETQYF
TRBJ2-1 . TRBV20-1 few TGCAGTGCTATTCCCACCCGGAATGAGCAGTTCTTC CSAIPTRNEQFF
TRBJ1-5 . TRBV5-1 once TGCGCCAGCAGCTTGGCCCCTGACGGGGGTAATCAGCCCCAGCATTTT CASSLAPDGGNQPQHF